This T cell receptor beta chain comes out of a study of neurological immune-mediated disorders. Germline V gives CDR1 SGHVS, CDR2 FNYEAQ. CDR3 size: 15 residues. After removal of 1 base from V and 5 bases from J, the junction contained 6 bases not matched to a gene. This clonotype was found many times. 5'RACE with 10-nucleotide random UMIs produced the cDNA. TCRdb re-derived calls from the 5' RACE reads in MiXCR, one entry per CDR3 protein. Here the sample spans tens of thousands of distinct CDR3 sequences, 3% to 4% being singletons. The sequence derives from a man aged 30 to 39 with multiple sclerosis. Specimen: PBMCs. The rearrangement links TRBV7-6 to TRBJ2-7, with 9 bases lining up with TRBD1. In DNA form, the CDR3 reads TGTGCCAGCAGCTTAGTCCCCGGACAGGGGAACGAGCAGTACTTC. It translates to CASSLVPGQGNEQYF.